This TCR beta chain was profiled in a study of response to subunit inactivated influenza vaccine. Study observations and caveats: Each seasonal flu vaccination may recruit only limited new T cells, authors suggested.

V lost 0 bases and J lost 6; bases outside the gene matches: 8. The CDR3 runs to 15 residues. CDR1 SGHTA and CDR2 FQGTGA come from the germline V gene. Remarks on this clonotype: Antigen unknown.

MiXCR, applied by TCRdb to the RT-PCR reads, yields one record per CDR3 protein. The table lists about 570,000 distinct CDR3 sequences, about an eighth of them singletons, with 10% in the top ten. This sequence originates from a man in his fifties who received an inactivated influenza vaccine. V gene TRBV7-3 combines with J gene TRBJ2-7; 7 bases align to TRBD1. This sample comprised PBMCs from blood, obtained on the day of vaccination. The CDR3 DNA reads TGTGCCAGCAGCTTAACCCCACACAGGGGAGTCGAGCAGTACTTC. It is translated as CASSLTPHRGVEQYF.